This TCR beta chain was recovered during a study of cytotoxic CD8 clonotypes in ibrutinib-treated CLL. Study context: Patient counts were about a dozen relapsed/refractory, some 16 treatment-naive and around 17 IGHV unmutated.

Concerning this clone itself: What it recognizes is unknown.

With 5 bases clipped from V and 3 bases from J, the junction kept 3 bases outside the gene matches. The CDR3 is made up of 13 amino acids. Looked up from germline, CDR1 is SGHNT and CDR2 is YENEEA. The method was immunoSEQ multiplex PCR; TCRdb's version includes in-frame clones alone and lacks a portion of them. The sample gives about 300,000 clones, approximately 79% of which show up once; about 5.7% is in the top ten. Study-level findings and limits: Pretreatment clonality was elevated relative to age-matched healthy donors and paralleled circulating CD8+ T-cell counts. Public clonotypes proved infrequent, and on treatment they shrank or remained steady.

V usage is TRBV11-3 and J usage is TRBJ2-5; 7 bases are a match to TRBD1. This clonotype was sampled from a human donor with chronic lymphocytic leukemia. The source was PBMCs, collected at disease progression, from a patient treated with ibrutinib. The CDR3 sequence is CASSNTGEETQYF. Here the CDR3 DNA reads TGTGCCAGCAGCAATACAGGGGAAGAGACCCAGTACTTC.